The 2 T cell receptor beta chains listed next were all sequenced from one sample in a study of T cells in localized non-small cell lung cancer. The assay was immunoSEQ multiplex PCR, and TCRdb's table has in-frame clones only and misses some. The table shows about 59,000 clones, with roughly 90% occurring only once. The sample here was peripheral blood, taken before any cancer treatment. These receptors were collected from a man aged 40-75 years with stage I squamous cell lung carcinoma.

In nucleotides, the CDR3 is TGTGCCTGGAGTGTACAGGATGACTACGAGCAGTACTTC. Protein sequence: CAWSVQDDYEQYF. This sequence joins TRBV30 and TRBJ2-7; D is possibly TRBD1 (5 bases). Trimming removed 0 bases from V and 3 bases from J, with 9 bases in between. Germline CDR1 reads GTSNPN; CDR2 reads SVGIG (reference sequence). The CDR3 has 13 residues.

This chain links TRBV7-9 with TRBJ2-7; 8 bases line up with TRBD2. The CDR3 is 17 amino acids. Trimming took 1 base from V and 5 from J; bases not matched to a gene: 13. CDR1 and CDR2 from the germline V gene are SEHNR and FQNEAQ (reference sequence). The DNA for the CDR3 is TGTGCCAGCAGCTTAGTGGGGATCGGGAGGGCCTTGAACGAGCAGTACTTC. Translating it yields CASSLVGIGRALNEQYF.